This paragraph reports one TCR beta chain. V shed 3 bases and J 7 bases; nucleotides not matched to a gene: 12. The CDR3 has 16 amino acids. Germline V gene data show CDR1 as SGHNT and CDR2 as YYREEE (reference sequence). The sample comes from a study of shared clonotypes between healthy human individuals. The overall study: The plates for each donor numbered three CD4 naive, three CD4 memory, two CD8 naive and one CD8 memory.

Healthy HIV-negative adults without recent acute infections or vaccinations served as donors. Clones were sequenced by immunoSEQ multiplex PCR, and TCRdb holds only the in-frame ones, with some missing. The table lists about 2.3 million clones, roughly 92% of them singletons, with 0.3% to 0.4% in the top ten. The sequence derives from a man between 18 and 29 years old in good health. Some clones in this sample may be carry-over from other donors' samples. The chain is built from TRBV5-4 and TRBJ2-1; 8 bases fit TRBD1. The specimen was naive CD4+ T cells from PBMCs. Subset reported: CD45RA+ positively selected. Here the CDR3 reads CASSWGTGADGNEQFF. The CDR3 DNA follows: TGTGCCAGCAGCTGGGGGACAGGAGCGGATGGAAATGAGCAGTTCTTC.